The TCR beta chain described here comes from a study of T-cell memory formation after mild COVID-19. Study summary: Clustering of TCRs was largely donor specific.

Broader study findings: Of the contracting clones, CD4+ ones lay mainly in CM and EM, and CD8+ ones in EMRA. Pre-infection memory held some responding clones, suggesting pre-existing cross-reactive T cells responded.

This clonotype has a handful of counts. The antigen is not known. The CDR3 covers 15 residues. Trimming cost V 1 base and J 1 base, with 5 bases left between them. From germline, CDR1 is LNHDA and CDR2 SQIVND (reference sequence). TCRdb re-called the 5' RACE reads with MiXCR, one entry per CDR3 protein. The sample comprises 450,000 to 650,000 distinct CDR3 sequences, approximately 20% of which are singletons, and around 12% rests with the top ten. The chain joins TRBV19 to TRBJ2-6, with D perhaps given as TRBD1 or TRBD2 (5 bases each). Sequencing was done on a sample of PBMCs or a T cell subset sorted from them (not recorded which). This clonotype was obtained from an adult woman who had mild COVID-19 (a few samples of this study predate the infection). Cell type and time point are not known. The CDR3 nucleotides are TGTGCCAGTAGTATAGGGGGGTCTGGGGCCAACGTCCTGACTTTC. Translated: CASSIGGSGANVLTF.